This section outlines one T cell receptor (beta chain) sequence together with its context. Its antigen is unidentified. The source of the sample is a study of tumor and adjacent non-tumor tissue in lung cancer. On the study more broadly: Histology: about a dozen adenocarcinoma, a couple of squamous cell carcinoma, 1 small cell lung cancer. Approximately 4.2 million productive TCRbeta reads were obtained per sample on average. Whole-study findings and limits: Tumor repertoires had a smaller top 100 clone share than normal lung.

The library came from three nested PCR rounds adapted from ARM-PCR protocols. One entry per CDR3 protein results from TCRdb running MiXCR on the multiplex PCR reads. In the table there are about 110,000 distinct CDR3 sequences, nearly 85% of which are singletons. V gave up 7 bases and J gave up 3 bases, with 19 bases separating them. The CDR3 sequence is 15 residues long. Germline lookup yields CDR1 SQVTM and CDR2 ANQGSEA. The template was RNA from unsorted bulk tissue. V and J are TRBV29-1 and TRBJ2-1, with D uncertain. Sequencing was carried out using lung tumor tissue. The clonotype was recovered from a man aged 65-85 years with non-small cell lung cancer. Written as DNA, the CDR3 is TGCAGCGCCAAGGTAATCAGGACGGACTACAATGAGCAGTTCTTC. It codes for CSAKVIRTDYNEQFF.